The sample holds a few counts of the clone carrying this TCR beta chain. The sample is drawn from a study of identical twins. TCRdb redid the calling of the 5' RACE reads with MiXCR, one entry per CDR3 protein. The sample shows hundreds of thousands of distinct CDR3 sequences, around an eighth of them seen only once. Germline V gene lookup returns CDR1 SGHTA and CDR2 FQGNSA. This CDR3 spans 14 amino acids. The V segment lost 0 bases and the J segment 4 bases; nucleotides outside the gene matches: 3. This same sample was also taken into another study, of yellow fever vaccine responses in identical twins.

The V call is TRBV7-2, the J call TRBJ2-7; 7 bases are shared with TRBD1. This receptor was taken from a woman aged 18-29 years in good health. Material for sequencing was PBMCs. The CDR3 spells CASSLALTGYEQYV. CDR3 DNA sequence: TGTGCCAGCAGCTTAGCTTTGACAGGGTACGAGCAGTACGTC.